This TCR beta chain derives from a study of cytomegalovirus exposure and HLA in healthy donors. Overall study findings and caveats: There were some V segments, including TRBV6-2 and TRBV6-3, excluded as indistinguishable.

It was with 60 Vbeta and 13 Jbeta primers that the PCR ran. Profiling relied on immunoSEQ multiplex PCR, and the TCRdb table lists in-frame clones only, not all of them. Seen here are around 92,000 clones, approximately 75% observed once, and the top ten hold 14%. In the case of this clone: Its antigen is not known.

Trimming cost V 2 bases and J 4 bases; bases outside gene matches: 13. CDR3 length: 16 residues. Germline lookup yields CDR1 GTSNPN and CDR2 SVGIG (reference sequence). The sequencing input was PBMCs. The source of this sequence is a woman aged 70-85 years in good health and CMV-seropositive. J is TRBJ2-7 and V is TRBV30, with 8 bases aligning to TRBD2. As DNA, the CDR3 is TGTGCCTGGAGTCCCCCCCAGTTAGCGGGAAGTTACGAGCAGTACTTC. It translates to CAWSPPQLAGSYEQYF.